This is a list of T cell receptor beta chains from one sample in a study of T-cell reconstitution after alpha-beta-depleted transplantation in children. TCRdb re-called the PCR reads through MiXCR, storing one row per CDR3 protein. In the table there are 500,000 or so distinct CDR3 sequences, around a third of which are singletons. The sample consisted of PBMCs from the stem cell graft donor, taken from the stem cell graft. The source is a human donor who donated a stem cell graft to a child with aplastic anemia. CDR3s include the opening cysteine and the closing phenylalanine or tryptophan. A D gene is named only where the DNA matches it firmly. The size of a clone is reported for some rows only, either as once, few or many, or as a class for expanded clones.

d_call clone_size j_call v_call cdr3_nt cdr3_aa
- - TRBJ2-5 TRBV20-1 TGCAGTGCTAGAGATATAGGGAGGTGGGAGACCCAGTACTTC CSARDIGRWETQYF
TRBD2 - TRBJ2-1 TRBV24-1 TGTGCCACCAGTGATGGATTGGGAGGGCCCAATGAGCAGTTCTTC CATSDGLGGPNEQFF
- few TRBJ2-1 TRBV11-1 TGTGCCAGCAGGACTAGTAGGAATAGTGAGCAGTTCTTC CASRTSRNSEQFF
TRBD2 few TRBJ2-1 TRBV7-2 TGTGCCAGCACCCTAAATCCTAGCGGGGGCTACAATGAGCAGTTCTTC CASTLNPSGGYNEQFF
- - TRBJ2-1 TRBV28 TGTGCCAGCAGTTTATATCTAGCCACCCCCTACAATGAGCAGTTCTTC CASSLYLATPYNEQFF
TRBD2 - TRBJ2-1 TRBV28 TGTGCCAGCAGCCGTAGCGGGACTTACAATGAGCAGTTCTTC CASSRSGTYNEQFF
TRBD1 - TRBJ1-1 TRBV24-1 TGTGCCACCAGTGACCCGGGACAGGGAAGCTATGGAGCTTTCTTT CATSDPGQGSYGAFF
TRBD2 - TRBJ2-5 TRBV4-2 TGTGCCAGCAGCCCCCTATTAGGTAGCGGGAGGGAAGAGACCCAGTACTTC CASSPLLGSGREETQYF
- few TRBJ1-1 TRBV23-1 TGCGCCAGCACCCTACACCGGGAGGGCCCCACTGAAGCTTTCTTT CASTLHREGPTEAFF
- - TRBJ1-3 TRBV6-2/TRBV6-3 TGTGCCAGCAGCAAAGGCCTCCTCAGGTCGGAAGGAAACACCATATATTTT CASSKGLLRSEGNTIYF
- - TRBJ2-5 TRBV6-5 TGTGCCAGCAGTTACTCGAACCGGATGGGGCAAGAGACCCAGTACTTC CASSYSNRMGQETQYF
- - TRBJ2-1 TRBV5-1 TGCGCCAGCAGCTTTTCATTAGGCTCGAGCTCCTACAATGAGCAGTTCTTC CASSFSLGSSSYNEQFF
TRBD2 few TRBJ2-5 TRBV11-2 TGTGCCAGCAGCCGAGGGTGGGGAGGGGAAGAGACCCAGTACTTC CASSRGWGGEETQYF
- few TRBJ2-1 TRBV24-1 TGTGCCACCAGTGATAGAGTGGGTCGGGGCAATGAGCAGTTCTTC CATSDRVGRGNEQFF
- - TRBJ2-4 TRBV12-3/TRBV12-4 TGTGCCAGCGGCCGCGGGCCAGGGTTAGCCAAAAACATTCAGTACTTC CASGRGPGLAKNIQYF
TRBD2 few TRBJ2-1 TRBV9 TGTGCCAGCAGCGTAGGATCGGGTAGCGGGTATTACAATGAGCAGTTCTTC CASSVGSGSGYYNEQFF
- few TRBJ1-2 TRBV5-1 TGCGCCAGCAGCTCCATGGGGGGTGACGGGGCCGGCTACACCTTC CASSSMGGDGAGYTF
TRBD1 - TRBJ1-1 TRBV5-1 TGCGCCAGCAGCTTGGGCCAGGGGGACGCTGAAGCTTTCTTT CASSLGQGDAEAFF
TRBD1 - TRBJ1-2 TRBV5-1 TGCGCCAGCAGCGTCCCGGGACAGGGGCGAGGCTACACCTTC CASSVPGQGRGYTF
- few TRBJ2-5 TRBV12-3/TRBV12-4 TGTGCCAGCAGTTTAAGGTGGTCGGGGGCGAGGGAGACCCAGTACTTC CASSLRWSGARETQYF
- few TRBJ2-5 TRBV15 TGTGCCACCAGCGGGGGACCCGCGGGAGAGACCCAGTACTTC CATSGGPAGETQYF
TRBD2 few TRBJ2-1 TRBV12-3/TRBV12-4 TGTGCCAGCAGTTCATACCTCACTAGCGGGAGGATAAATGAGCAGTTCTTC CASSSYLTSGRINEQFF
- - TRBJ2-4 TRBV24-1 TGTGCCACCAGTGAGACCGGGAAAAACATTCAGTACTTC CATSETGKNIQYF
- few TRBJ1-2 TRBV28 - CASSVGQGADF
- once TRBJ2-7 TRBV21-1 TGTGCCAGCAGCACACGGGATGCCGGGACTAGCGGGAGATGGTACGAGCAGTACTTC CASSTRDAGTSGRWYEQYF
TRBD2 - TRBJ2-1 TRBV7-3 TGTGCCAGCAGCTCTCCTACTAGCGGATCCTACAATGAGCAGTTCTTC CASSSPTSGSYNEQFF
- few TRBJ1-2 TRBV4-3 TGCGCCAGCAGCCAAGAAAGGGAAATGAATGGCTACACCTTC CASSQEREMNGYTF
- few TRBJ1-5 TRBV7-2 TGTGCCAGCAGCCGCGACAGACAGCGACATAGCAATCAGCCCCAGCATTTT CASSRDRQRHSNQPQHF
- - TRBJ2-7 TRBV27 TGTGCCAGCAGTTTATCAGGGGACGGCTCCTACGAGCAGTACTTC CASSLSGDGSYEQYF
- few TRBJ1-5 TRBV7-2 TGTGCCAGCAGCCCTCAGGGTAGGAGCAATCAGCCCCAGCATTTT CASSPQGRSNQPQHF
TRBD1 - TRBJ1-2 TRBV5-5 TGTGCCAGCAGGCTGGACAGGGGGGGCGGCTACACCTTC CASRLDRGGGYTF
TRBD1 - TRBJ2-5 TRBV29-1 TGCAGCGTTGAGGACAGGGGGCGCGTGGAGACCCAGTACTTC CSVEDRGRVETQYF
- few TRBJ2-2 TRBV12-3/TRBV12-4 TGTGCCAGCAGGATTGGGGGATCCAGAGCACCCGGGGAGCTGTTTTTT CASRIGGSRAPGELFF
- few TRBJ2-3 TRBV7-2 TGTGCCAGCAGCGCCCTGGGGCGGAGAGACACAGATACGCAGTATTTT CASSALGRRDTDTQYF
TRBD2 few TRBJ2-1 TRBV29-1 TGCAGCGTTGTGGGTAGCGGGAGGGAAAATGAGCAGTTCTTC CSVVGSGRENEQFF
TRBD2 - TRBJ2-1 TRBV3-1 TGTGCCAGCAGCCAAGCTAGCGGGGCGTACAATGAGCAGTTCTTC CASSQASGAYNEQFF
- - TRBJ2-7 TRBV5-1 TGCGCCAGCAGCTTGGAGGGCGGGATCAACGAGCAGTACTTC CASSLEGGINEQYF
TRBD2 - TRBJ2-7 TRBV27 TGTGCCAGCACCGTTATCGCGGGAGGGAACGAGCAGTACTTC CASTVIAGGNEQYF
TRBD1 - TRBJ1-4 TRBV10-3 TGTGCCATCAGTGGGGGACAGAATGAAAAACTGTTTTTT CAISGGQNEKLFF
- - TRBJ2-3 TRBV2 TGTGCCAGCAGTGTGGTAGTCGAGCGCACAGATACGCAGTATTTT CASSVVVERTDTQYF
- few TRBJ2-2 TRBV6-5 TGTGCCAGCAGTTACGGGGGTATGGGGACCGGGGAGCTGTTTTTT CASSYGGMGTGELFF
TRBD2 few TRBJ2-3 TRBV5-1 TGCGCCAGCAGCGCTCTAGCGGAGTTGGATACGCAGTATTTT CASSALAELDTQYF
- - TRBJ1-1 TRBV12-3/TRBV12-4 TGTGCCAGCAGACCCAGGGACGGGATGAACACTGAAGCTTTCTTT CASRPRDGMNTEAFF
TRBD1 - TRBJ1-6 TRBV10-3 TGTGCCATATCCGGGACAGGGTATAATTCACCCCTCCACTTT CAISGTGYNSPLHF
TRBD1 - TRBJ1-2 TRBV19 TGTGCCAGTAGTGTCTATCCGGGACAGGGAAACGGCTACACCTTC CASSVYPGQGNGYTF
- - TRBJ2-5 TRBV5-6 TGTGCCAGCAGCTTGGGAGTTGGCACACAGGTGGAGACCCAGTACTTC CASSLGVGTQVETQYF
- - TRBJ2-5 TRBV7-9 TGTGCCAGCAGCTTTGGGACCAGGCTTAGCGAGACCCAGTACTTC CASSFGTRLSETQYF
TRBD1 - TRBJ2-1 TRBV6-5 TGTGCCAGCAGTTACTCGATCGGGACAGGGCATGTGGATGAGCAGTTCTTC CASSYSIGTGHVDEQFF
- few TRBJ1-1 TRBV3-1 TGTGCCGCCGGGGGAGGTCTACTCACTGAAGCTTTCTTT CAAGGGLLTEAFF
TRBD1 few TRBJ2-7 TRBV5-1 TGCGCCAGCAGCTCCGACAGGGATGGTTACGAGCAGTACTTC CASSSDRDGYEQYF
- - TRBJ1-1 TRBV5-4 TGTGCCAGCAGCTTTTCTCGTGGGAGATTGAACACTGAAGCTTTCTTT CASSFSRGRLNTEAFF